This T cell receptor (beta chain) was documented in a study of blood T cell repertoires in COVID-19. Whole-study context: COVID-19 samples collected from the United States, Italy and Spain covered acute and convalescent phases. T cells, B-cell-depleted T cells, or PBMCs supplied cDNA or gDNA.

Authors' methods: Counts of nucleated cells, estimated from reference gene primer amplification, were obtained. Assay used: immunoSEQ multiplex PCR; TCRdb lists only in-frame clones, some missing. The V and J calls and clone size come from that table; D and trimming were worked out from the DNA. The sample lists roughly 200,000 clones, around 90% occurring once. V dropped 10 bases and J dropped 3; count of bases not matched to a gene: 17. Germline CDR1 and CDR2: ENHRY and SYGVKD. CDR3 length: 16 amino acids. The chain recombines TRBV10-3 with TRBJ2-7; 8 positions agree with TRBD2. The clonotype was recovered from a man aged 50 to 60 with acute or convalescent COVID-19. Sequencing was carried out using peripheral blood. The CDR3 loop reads CATLSTVLADGYEQYF. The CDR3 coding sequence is TGTGCCACCTTATCGACCGTACTAGCGGACGGCTACGAGCAGTACTTC.